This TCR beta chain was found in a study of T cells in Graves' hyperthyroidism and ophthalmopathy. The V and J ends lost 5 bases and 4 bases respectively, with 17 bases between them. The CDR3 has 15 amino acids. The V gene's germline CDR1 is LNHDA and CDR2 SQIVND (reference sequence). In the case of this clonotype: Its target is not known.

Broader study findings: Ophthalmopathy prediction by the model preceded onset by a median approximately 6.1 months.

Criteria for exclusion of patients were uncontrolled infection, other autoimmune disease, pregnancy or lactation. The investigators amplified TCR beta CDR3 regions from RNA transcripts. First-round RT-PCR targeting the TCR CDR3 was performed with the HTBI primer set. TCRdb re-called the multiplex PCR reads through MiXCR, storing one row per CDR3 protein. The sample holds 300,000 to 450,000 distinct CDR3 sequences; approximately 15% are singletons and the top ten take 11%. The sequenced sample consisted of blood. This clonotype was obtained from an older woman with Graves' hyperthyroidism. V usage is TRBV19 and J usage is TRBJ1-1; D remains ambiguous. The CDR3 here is CASSLVTGLGTEAFF. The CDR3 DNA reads TGTGCCAGTAGTCTAGTCACGGGATTAGGCACTGAAGCTTTCTTT.